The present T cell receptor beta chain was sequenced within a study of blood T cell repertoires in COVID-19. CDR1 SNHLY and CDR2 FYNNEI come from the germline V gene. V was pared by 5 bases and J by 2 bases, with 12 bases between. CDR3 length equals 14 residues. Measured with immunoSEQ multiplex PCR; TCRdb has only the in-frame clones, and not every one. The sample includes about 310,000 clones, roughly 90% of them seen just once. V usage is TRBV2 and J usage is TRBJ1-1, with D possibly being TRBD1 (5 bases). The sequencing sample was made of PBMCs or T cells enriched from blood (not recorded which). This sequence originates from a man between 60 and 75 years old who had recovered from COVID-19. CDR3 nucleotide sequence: TGTGCCAGCAGTTTCAGGGCACTAAACACTGAAGCTTTCTTT. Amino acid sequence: CASSFRALNTEAFF.